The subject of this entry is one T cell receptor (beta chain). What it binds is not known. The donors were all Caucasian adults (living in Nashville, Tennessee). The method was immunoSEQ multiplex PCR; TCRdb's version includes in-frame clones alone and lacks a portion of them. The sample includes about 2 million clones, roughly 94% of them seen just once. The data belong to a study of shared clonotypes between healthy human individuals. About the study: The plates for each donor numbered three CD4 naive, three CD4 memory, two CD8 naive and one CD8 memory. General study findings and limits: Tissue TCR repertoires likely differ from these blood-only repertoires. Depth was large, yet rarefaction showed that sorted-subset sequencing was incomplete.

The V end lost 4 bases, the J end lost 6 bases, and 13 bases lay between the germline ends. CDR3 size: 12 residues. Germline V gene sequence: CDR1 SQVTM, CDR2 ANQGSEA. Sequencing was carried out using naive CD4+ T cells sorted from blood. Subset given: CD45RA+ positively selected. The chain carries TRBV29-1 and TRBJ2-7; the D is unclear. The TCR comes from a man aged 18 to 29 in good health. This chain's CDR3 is CSVVQMGGEQYF. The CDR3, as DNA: TGCAGCGTTGTACAGATGGGCGGCGAGCAGTACTTC.